Included here is one T cell receptor beta chain sequence, with context. This table comes from immunoSEQ multiplex PCR, and its TCRdb copy is limited to in-frame clones, with some not included. The sample shows roughly 250,000 clones, roughly 70% of them seen only once. This specimen belongs to a study of cytotoxic CD8 clonotypes in ibrutinib-treated CLL. As for the study in general: After median roughly 70 months, around 15 stayed in remission, approximately twelve progressed; responses around 25 partial, 2 complete.

This receptor was taken from a human donor with chronic lymphocytic leukemia. Specimen: PBMCs, collected after 24 months of ibrutinib treatment.

The CDR3 DNA follows: TGTGCCAGCAGCTTAGGCCCCTTGGGGACCCAGTACTTC. Amino acids: CASSLGPLGTQYF. V gene TRBV7-8 combines with J gene TRBJ2-5; D ambiguous. This CDR3 comprises 13 residues. The V gene's germline CDR1 is SGHVS and CDR2 FQNEAQ. V was trimmed by 1 base and J by 7 bases, leaving 10 bases between them.